This record looks at one T cell receptor (beta chain) sequence and its context. V shed 5 bases and J shed 4 bases, with 23 bases lying between them. The V gene's germline CDR1 is MNHEY and CDR2 SMNVEV (reference sequence). The length of the CDR3 is 17 residues. The sample originates from a study of blood T cells in healthy people across ages. Using a J-beta primer mix together with a sample-barcoded 5' primer, a second PCR was run for roughly 7 to 12 cycles. Researchers report that a template-switch adaptor with 12 random nucleotides tagged each cDNA molecule. TCRdb re-derived calls from the 5' RACE reads in MiXCR, one entry per CDR3 protein. The sample holds under 2 million distinct CDR3 sequences, roughly 32% seen once.

The V gene is TRBV27, the J gene TRBJ1-2, with D possibly matching TRBD1 (5 bases). This receptor was taken from a woman aged 25-40 years in good health. Specimen: blood. CDR3 coding DNA: TGTGCCAGCAGTCTGAAGGTCGATACGGGACGTTCCTATGGCTACACCTTC. As protein: CASSLKVDTGRSYGYTF.